The following is a TCR beta chain sequence with its context. The data originate from a study of shared clonotypes between healthy human individuals. The naive CD8 subset, CD45RO-negative cells positively selected for CCR7, excluded terminally differentiated effector memory CD45RA+ cells. Trimming shortened V by 2 bases and J by 3 bases, and 11 bases separated the two germline ends. This CDR3 is built from 14 residues. Germline values: CDR1 SNHLY, CDR2 FYNNEI. This table comes from immunoSEQ multiplex PCR, and its TCRdb copy is limited to in-frame clones, with some not included. The data hold 1.5 million to 2.5 million clones, with about 95% observed a single time.

The TCR was taken from a man aged 18 to 35 in good health. This chain links TRBV2 with TRBJ2-7; possibly TRBD2 for D (7 bases). Sequenced input: naive CD8+ T cells sorted from blood. CDR3: CASSESGTHYEQYF. The CDR3 DNA follows: TGTGCCAGCAGTGAAAGCGGGACACACTACGAGCAGTACTTC.